This T cell receptor (beta chain) was obtained from a study of T cell responses to AZD1222 COVID-19 vaccine. TCRdb's copy holds only in-frame clones and misses some; the assay was immunoSEQ multiplex PCR. The data hold about 170,000 clones, with more than 80% observed a single time. This CDR3 spans 14 amino acids. V was pared by 2 bases and J by 4 bases, with 10 bases between. CDR1 MNHEY and CDR2 SVGEGT come from the germline V gene. The genes are TRBV6-2 or TRBV6-3 and TRBJ2-3; D unresolved. The sample consisted of peripheral blood, taken on day 0 of AZD1222 vaccination. The sequence was obtained from an adult in good health. The CDR3 bases are TGTGCCAGCAGTTACCGCTCCCCGGCAGATACGCAGTATTTT. This encodes CASSYRSPADTQYF.